This T cell receptor (beta chain) was obtained from a study of beta chain features in type 1 diabetes. CDR3 size: 14 residues. J lost 7 bases, V lost 2 bases, and 5 bases had no gene match. From germline, CDR1 is MNHEY and CDR2 SVGAGI. A single count supports this clone. Expressed TCRB transcripts were sequenced, since all the RNA that had been isolated was reverse transcribed. Using immunoSEQ multiplex PCR, the repertoire was profiled, and TCRdb retains in-frame clones only, with some absent. The sample holds some 44,000 clones; 51% are singletons and the top ten take 2.1%. The chain joins TRBV6-5 to TRBJ2-1; 7 positions agree with TRBD2. The source is a woman between 18 and 30 years old in good health. The sequenced sample consisted of Tregs from blood. CDR3 loop: CASSYGDSGNEQFF. CDR3 nucleotide sequence: TGTGCCAGCAGTTACGGTGATAGCGGGAATGAGCAGTTCTTC.